One sample yielded the 15 T cell receptor beta chains listed below, sequenced in a study of cytomegalovirus exposure and HLA in healthy donors. Amplification used 60 Vbeta primers and 13 Jbeta primers. Assay used: immunoSEQ multiplex PCR; TCRdb lists only in-frame clones, some missing. The sample records 40,000 to 55,000 clones, 75% to 80% being singletons. Sequencing was done on a sample of PBMCs. All receptors derive from a woman aged 40-49 years in good health and CMV-seropositive.

The chain links TRBV10-1 to TRBJ1-1; D is undetermined. The CDR3 has 12 amino acids. CDR1 and CDR2 (germline): WNHNN, SYGVQD (reference sequence). Between the trimmed V and J ends, which lost 8 bases and 2 bases, there was a span of 9 bases. The CDR3 DNA sequence: TGCGCCAGCGCCGGGGTTAACACTGAAGCTTTCTTT. Amino acids: CASAGVNTEAFF.

The V call is TRBV7-2, the J call TRBJ2-6; possibly TRBD1 for D (5 bases). The germline gives CDR1 SGHTA, CDR2 FQGNSA. Trimming cost V 5 bases and J 2 bases, with 10 bases left between them. The CDR3 runs to 15 residues. CDR3 in amino acids: CASSPPGTGANVLTF. The DNA for the CDR3 is TGTGCCAGCAGCCCCCCAGGGACTGGGGCCAACGTCCTGACTTTC.

CDR3 DNA: TGTGCCAGCAGCTTGGTGGGAGTTGGTAATTCACCCCTCCACTTT. The encoded protein is CASSLVGVGNSPLHF. This chain uses TRBV7-9 with TRBJ1-6, with D uncertain. The CDR3 sequence is 15 residues long. V lost 3 bases to trimming and J lost 6 bases, with 12 bases between them. Looked up from germline, CDR1 is SEHNR and CDR2 is FQNEAQ (reference sequence).

This sequence joins TRBV30 and TRBJ1-5, with D maybe TRBD1 (5 bases). V lost 3 bases and J 0 bases, leaving 12 bases between the germline ends. CDR3 length: 15 residues. Per the germline V gene, CDR1 is GTSNPN and CDR2 is SVGIG (reference sequence). The CDR3 DNA reads as TGTGCCTGGAGGTCCAGGGAATATAGCAATCAGCCCCAGCATTTT. Its protein product is CAWRSREYSNQPQHF.

This chain connects TRBV7-8 to TRBJ2-3, with TRBD2 as a possible D gene (6 bases). Trimming shortened V by 1 base and J by 6 bases, and 11 bases separated the two germline ends. The germline gives CDR1 SGHVS, CDR2 FQNEAQ. The CDR3 extends over 14 amino acids. CDR3 in DNA: TGTGCCAGCAGCTTAGACTACGGAGGGGATACGCAGTATTTT. The encoded protein is CASSLDYGGDTQYF.

This clone was seen a single time. The rearrangement uses TRBV29-1 and TRBJ2-2, with 9 bases aligning to TRBD1. Germline lookup yields CDR1 SQVTM and CDR2 ANQGSEA. V trimming: 1 base; J trimming: 6 bases; junction bases outside the gene matches: 3. This CDR3 spans 14 amino acids. The CDR3 coding sequence is TGCAGCGTTGAAGGCTGGGACAGGGCCGGGGAGCTGTTTTTT. Protein sequence: CSVEGWDRAGELFF.

This clone was detected once. The genes are TRBV13 and TRBJ1-2, with TRBD1 as a possible D gene (5 bases). The CDR3 extends over 15 amino acids. CDR1 and CDR2 from the germline V gene are PRHDT and FYEKMQ (reference sequence). V lost 1 base, J lost 0 bases, and 9 bases lay in between. The CDR3 DNA is TGTGCCAGCAGCTTAGCGCAGGGTGCTAACTATGGCTACACCTTC. The encoded protein is CASSLAQGANYGYTF.

The chain couples TRBV5-5 to TRBJ1-1; D unresolved. Trimming shortened V by 7 bases and J by 1 base, and 5 bases separated the two germline ends. This CDR3 region has 11 residues. In germline, CDR1 is SGHKS, CDR2 YYEKEE (reference sequence). The CDR3 region is CASPWNTEAFF. In DNA, the CDR3 is TGTGCCAGCCCGTGGAACACTGAAGCTTTCTTT.

This chain joins TRBV27 and TRBJ1-2; no reliable D call. Germline CDR1 MNHEY, CDR2 SMNVEV (reference sequence). The CDR3 contains 13 residues. V was trimmed by 3 bases and J by 6 bases, leaving 11 bases between them. For the CDR3, the DNA is TGTGCCAGCAGTTTCGGTCTAGGAGATGGCTACACCTTC. It encodes CASSFGLGDGYTF.

The chain uses TRBV7-6 and TRBJ2-3; TRBD2 matches at 12 bases. Germline V gives CDR1 SGHVS, CDR2 FNYEAQ. The CDR3 runs to 16 residues. Losses at the gene ends were 5 bases for V and 2 bases for J; bases not matched to a gene: 5. DNA for the CDR3: TGTGCCAGCAGCGCACGGACTAGCGGGGTCACAGATACGCAGTATTTT. Amino acid sequence: CASSARTSGVTDTQYF.

With regard to this clone: The conserved final phenylalanine or tryptophan is absent from the CDR3, which likely points to a read error. The chain combines TRBV7-2 with TRBJ1-1; no reliable D call. This CDR3 has 12 residues. CDR1 is SGHTA and CDR2 is FQGNSA in the germline V gene. Trimming removed 4 bases at V and 4 bases at J, with 7 bases between. CDR3 region: CASSSQVTEAFV. CDR3 DNA: TGTGCCAGCAGCTCCCAGGTCACTGAAGCTTTCGTT.

This clone was picked up a small number of times. The chain is built from TRBV7-2 and TRBJ1-1; D perhaps matches TRBD1 (5 bases). The CDR3 length is 13 residues. V lost 7 bases and J lost 10, with 19 bases in between. Germline lookup yields CDR1 SGHTA and CDR2 FQGNSA. The CDR3 nucleotides read TGTGCCAGCACCCTAACGGAGGGGTTCGGAGCTTTCTTT. It specifies CASTLTEGFGAFF.

The chain couples TRBV28 to TRBJ1-2; D is undetermined. This CDR3 has 13 residues. CDR1 and CDR2 (germline): MDHEN, SYDVKM. With 5 bases removed from V and 0 bases from J, the gap between germline ends came to 7 bases. As DNA, the CDR3 is TGTGCCAGCAGTACACAGTCTAACTATGGCTACACCTTC. Amino acids: CASSTQSNYGYTF.

This chain links TRBV9 with TRBJ1-1, with a possible D match to TRBD1 (6 bases). CDR1 is SGDLS and CDR2 is YYNGEE in the germline V gene. The V gene lost 4 bases and the J gene lost 1 base, with 17 bases spanning the gap. This CDR3 spans 16 amino acids. CDR3 in amino acids: CASSPAAGRGNTEAFF. The CDR3 DNA reads as TGTGCCAGCAGCCCCGCCGCGGGCAGGGGGAACACTGAAGCTTTCTTT.

V is TRBV25-1 and J is TRBJ1-6; D gene unclear. Trimming shortened V by 3 bases and J by 8 bases, and 11 bases separated the two germline ends. The germline V gene has CDR1 MGHDK and CDR2 SYGVNS. The CDR3 has 14 residues. The CDR3, as DNA: TGTGCCAGCAGTGAGCGGGTCCCCCATTCACCCCTCCACTTT. Its translation is CASSERVPHSPLHF.